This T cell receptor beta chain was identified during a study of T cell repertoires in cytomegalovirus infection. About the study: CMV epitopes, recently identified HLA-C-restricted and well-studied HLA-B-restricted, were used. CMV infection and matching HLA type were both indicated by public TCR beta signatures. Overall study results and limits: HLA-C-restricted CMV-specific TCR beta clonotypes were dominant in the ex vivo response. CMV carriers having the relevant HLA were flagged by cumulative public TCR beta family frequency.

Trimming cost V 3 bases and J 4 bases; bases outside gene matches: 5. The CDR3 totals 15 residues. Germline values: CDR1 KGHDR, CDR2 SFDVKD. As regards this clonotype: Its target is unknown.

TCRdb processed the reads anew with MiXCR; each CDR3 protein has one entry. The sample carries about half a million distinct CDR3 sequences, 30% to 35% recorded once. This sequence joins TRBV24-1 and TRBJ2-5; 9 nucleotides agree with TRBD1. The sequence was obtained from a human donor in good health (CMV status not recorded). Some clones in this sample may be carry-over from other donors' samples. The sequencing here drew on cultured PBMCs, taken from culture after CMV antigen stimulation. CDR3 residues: CATSDGTGLRETQYF. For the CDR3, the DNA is TGTGCCACCAGTGATGGGACAGGGTTGCGAGAGACCCAGTACTTC.